This T cell receptor (beta chain) was profiled in a study of shared clonotypes between healthy human individuals (TCRdb year 2020). Study-level background: A couple of women and a few men aged 18 to 49 years were included in the cohort. Libraries were prepared and TCR repertoires were sequenced by different laboratories using diverse techniques, in order to increase sequencing depth and limit assay-specific biases. To estimate repertoire size and how much clonotype sharing occurs between individuals, the study deeply sequenced the blood TCR repertoires of several healthy adults. Per donor, three plates each were used for CD4 naive and CD4 memory, two for CD8 naive, and one for CD8 memory. Leukapheresis yielded between about 0.8 and 9.5 billion PBMCs per donor.

Healthy HIV-negative adults with no recently reported acute infections or vaccinations were included as donors. Every donor was a Caucasian adult living in Nashville, Tennessee, USA. CD4+ T cells were enriched by magnetic negative selection; naive cells were then positively selected on CD45RA, and the negative fraction formed the memory subset. After blood collection by leukapheresis, PBMCs were isolated using Ficoll-Histopaque density gradient centrifugation and then cryopreserved in the vapor phase of liquid nitrogen. Analytical flow cytometry was used to check the purity and quantity of each magnetically sorted T cell population. Genomic DNA was isolated from every sorted fraction and measured by UV absorbance on a Nanodrop 2000c. As regards this clone: No antigen is known for it. Base qualities are not recorded, but no much larger clone differs from it by a single base.

Study-wide findings and limitations: Compared with non-shared clonotypes, the clonotypes found in all four sorted-subset donors had higher generation probabilities. Rarefaction of sorted-subset datasets indicated incomplete sequencing despite the large sequencing depth. Larger estimated clonotype richness was generally found for naive subsets than for memory subsets. Pairwise subsampling indicated that sequencing depth was expected to affect the degree of clonotype sharing among donors. Sampling was restricted to blood, and TCR repertoires in tissues likely differ from the TCR repertoires found in blood. Across a few donors, around 5% of naive CD4, roughly 3.3% of naive CD8, under 2.5% of memory CD4, and roughly 0.4% of memory CD8 clonotypes were shared. Because the study included a small number of donors, the genetic and exposure-history diversity represented was limited.

TCR CDR3 regions were amplified from genomic DNA by multiplex PCR using the deep immunoSEQ assay. Extracted genomic DNA from each cell subset was distributed evenly across all wells of several immunoSEQ 96-well plates, and each plate was treated as a replicate. For sorted subsets, around 0.2 ug genomic DNA, equal to tens of thousands of T cell genomes, was loaded into each replicate PCR. Purified libraries were quantified with a Qubit 3.0 fluorometer, sized on a Bioanalyzer 2100, and re-quantified with the KAPA Library Quantification kit. A separate single-read 150-cycle Illumina NextSeq 550 flow cell was used to sequence each immunoSEQ 96-well plate. The published analysis was carried out like this. Because only junctional sequences without quality scores were contained in the immunoSEQ output, filtering matching that applied to full-length reads could not be performed. To assign V/J genes and CDR3, sequences were annotated against IMGT germline references using PyIR, a Python wrapper for IgBLAST v1.9. Reads were filtered out if the reads had weak V/J assignments (E-value above 1e-6), no CDR3, stop codons, out-of-frame junctions, or ambiguous translated residues. V3J clonotypes were defined as sequences sharing an identical inferred V gene, J gene, and CDR3 amino acid sequence. The percentage overlap between two repertoires was calculated by dividing the number of shared unique clonotypes by the size of the smaller repertoire. RTK rarefaction, the Chao1 estimator, and Recon v2.1 estimates of unobserved clonotypes were used to assess repertoire richness. Generation probabilities for all TCRbeta clonotypes obtained by the gDNA method from a few donors were computed using OLGA. TCRdb took over this immuneACCESS table, retaining in-frame rearrangements with V and J assigned. Such tables are incomplete; in checked studies, under half of the missing clones stem from an unresolved V gene, and the remainder is unexplained. V and J calls plus clone size are reproduced from that table; the DNA served to infer D and trimming. This sample gives about 1.5 million clones in total; 98% of them show up just once. The ten largest make up less than 0.55% of the sample.

The CDR3 goes from the cysteine to the phenylalanine over 17 residues. Just the 51-base CDR3 DNA is kept, in frame starting at base 1. According to the germline V gene (reference sequence), CDR1 reads SEHNR and CDR2 reads FQNEAQ. Clipping removes 2 bases from V and 4 bases from J, with 8 as the unmatched junction base count. Source material: naive CD4+ T cells sorted from blood. Read against the paper, the sample's cell subset or site label means: CD45RA+ positively selected. The V gene is TRBV7-9 and the J gene is TRBJ2-3, with TRBD2 matching 11 junction bases. The clonotype originates from a man aged 30-40 years in good health. The nucleotide sequence reads TGTGCCAGCAGCTTATCCATAGCGGGAGGGCCCGCAGATACGCAGTATTTT. It translates to CASSLSIAGGPADTQYF.